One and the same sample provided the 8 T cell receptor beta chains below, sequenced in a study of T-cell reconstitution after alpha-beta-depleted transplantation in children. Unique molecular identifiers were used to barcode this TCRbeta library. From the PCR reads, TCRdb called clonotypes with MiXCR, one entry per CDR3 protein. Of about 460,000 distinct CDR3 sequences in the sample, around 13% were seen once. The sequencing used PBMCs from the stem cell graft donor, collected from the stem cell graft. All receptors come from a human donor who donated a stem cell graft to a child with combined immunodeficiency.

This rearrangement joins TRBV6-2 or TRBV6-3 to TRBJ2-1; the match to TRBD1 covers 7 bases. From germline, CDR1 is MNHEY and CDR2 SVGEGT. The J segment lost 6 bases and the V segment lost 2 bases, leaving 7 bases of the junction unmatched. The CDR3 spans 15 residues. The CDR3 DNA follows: TGTGCCAGCAGTTACAATGACAGGGTCGGCAATGAGCAGTTCTTC. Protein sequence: CASSYNDRVGNEQFF.

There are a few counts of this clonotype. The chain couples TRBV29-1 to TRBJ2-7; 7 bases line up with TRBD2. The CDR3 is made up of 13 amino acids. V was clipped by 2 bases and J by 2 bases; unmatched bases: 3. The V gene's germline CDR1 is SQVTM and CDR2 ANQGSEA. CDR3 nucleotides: TGCAGCGTTGAACAGGGAGGGGCCTACGAGCAGTACTTC. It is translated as CSVEQGGAYEQYF.

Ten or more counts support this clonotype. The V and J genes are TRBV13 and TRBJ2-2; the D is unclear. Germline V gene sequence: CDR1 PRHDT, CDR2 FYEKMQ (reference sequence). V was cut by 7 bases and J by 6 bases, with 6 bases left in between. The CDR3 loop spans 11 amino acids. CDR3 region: CASTSSGELFF. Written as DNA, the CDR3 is TGTGCCAGCACCTCATCCGGGGAGCTGTTTTTT.

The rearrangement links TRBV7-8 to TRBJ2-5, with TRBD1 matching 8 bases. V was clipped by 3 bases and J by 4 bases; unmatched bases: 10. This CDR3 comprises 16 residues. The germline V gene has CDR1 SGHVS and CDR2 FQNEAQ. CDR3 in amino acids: CASSLAPWTGRETQYF. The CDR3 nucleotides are TGTGCCAGCAGCTTGGCCCCCTGGACAGGGAGAGAGACCCAGTACTTC.

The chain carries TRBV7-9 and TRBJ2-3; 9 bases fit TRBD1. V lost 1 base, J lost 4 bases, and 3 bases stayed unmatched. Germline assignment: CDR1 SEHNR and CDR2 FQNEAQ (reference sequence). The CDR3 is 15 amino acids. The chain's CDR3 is CASSLGYRGPDTQYF. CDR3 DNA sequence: TGTGCCAGCAGCTTAGGGTACAGGGGGCCAGATACGCAGTATTTT.

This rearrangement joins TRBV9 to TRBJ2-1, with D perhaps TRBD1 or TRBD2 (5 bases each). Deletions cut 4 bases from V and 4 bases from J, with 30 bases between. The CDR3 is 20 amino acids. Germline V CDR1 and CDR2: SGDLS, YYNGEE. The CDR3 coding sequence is TGTGCCAGCAGCCTTAGGTCTCTAGCTTTCTCTTTGGGGGATTACAATGAGCAGTTCTTC. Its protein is CASSLRSLAFSLGDYNEQFF.

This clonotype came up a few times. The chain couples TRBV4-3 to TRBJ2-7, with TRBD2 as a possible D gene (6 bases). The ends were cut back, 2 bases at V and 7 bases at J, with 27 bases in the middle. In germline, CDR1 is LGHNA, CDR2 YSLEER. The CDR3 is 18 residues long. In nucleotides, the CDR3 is TGCGCCAGCAGCCAAAGCTCGGGTAGCGGAGGGACCTACGAGGAGCAGTACTTC. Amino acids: CASSQSSGSGGTYEEQYF.

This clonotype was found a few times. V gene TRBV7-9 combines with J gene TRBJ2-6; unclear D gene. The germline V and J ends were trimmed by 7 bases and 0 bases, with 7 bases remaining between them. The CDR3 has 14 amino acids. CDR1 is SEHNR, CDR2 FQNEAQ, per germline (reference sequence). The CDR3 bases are TGTGCCAGCATGGTCCTCTCTGGGGCCAACGTCCTGACTTTC. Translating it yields CASMVLSGANVLTF. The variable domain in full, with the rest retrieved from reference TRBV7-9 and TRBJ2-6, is DTGVSQNPRHKITKRGQNVTFRCDPISEHNRLYWYRQTLGQGPEFLTYFQNEAQLEKSRLLSDRFSAERPKGSFSTLEIQRTEQGDSAMYLCASMVLSGANVLTFGAGSRLTVL.